The rows below give T cell receptor beta chains drawn from one sample of a study of blood T cell repertoires in COVID-19. The assay was immunoSEQ multiplex PCR, and TCRdb's table has in-frame clones only and misses some. The sample yields 60,000 to 75,000 clones, roughly 91% seen once. Sequencing was carried out using peripheral blood. The receptors were sampled from a human donor in a cohort sampled during active COVID-19. Both conserved end residues are part of each CDR3. D genes are given only for firm matches. Clone size appears in some rows only: once, few, many, or a class for an expanded clone.

j_gene: TRBJ2-1
v_gene: TRBV5-1
d_gene: TRBD2
abundance: NA
CDR3nt: TGCGCCAGCAGCCCTGGGACTACCTACAATGAGCAGTTCTTC
CDR3aa: CASSPGTTYNEQFF

j_gene: TRBJ2-7
v_gene: TRBV28
d_gene: TRBD2
abundance: NA
CDR3nt: TGTGCCAGCAGTCCACTAAAGGGACTAGCGGACAGCTCCTACGAGCAGTACTTC
CDR3aa: CASSPLKGLADSSYEQYF

j_gene: TRBJ2-7
v_gene: TRBV18
d_gene: NA
abundance: NA
CDR3nt: TGTGCCAGCTCTAGAGACAGCTACGAGCAGTACTTC
CDR3aa: CASSRDSYEQYF

j_gene: TRBJ2-2
v_gene: TRBV11-2
d_gene: NA
abundance: NA
CDR3nt: TGTGCCAGCAGCCCCCGGGGAGCCTCGATCGGCGGGGAGCTGTTTTTT
CDR3aa: CASSPRGASIGGELFF

j_gene: TRBJ2-6
v_gene: TRBV3-1/TRBV3-2
d_gene: TRBD1
abundance: NA
CDR3nt: TGTGCCAGCAGCCAATGGGGACAGGGCCCCCCGTCTGGGGCCAACGTCCTGACTTTC
CDR3aa: CASSQWGQGPPSGANVLTF

j_gene: TRBJ2-7
v_gene: TRBV5-1
d_gene: TRBD1
abundance: NA
CDR3nt: TGCGCCAGCAGCTTGCTCCCCGGGACAGGGGGCATCTCCTACGAGCAGTACTTC
CDR3aa: CASSLLPGTGGISYEQYF

j_gene: TRBJ2-1
v_gene: TRBV6-1
d_gene: TRBD2
abundance: NA
CDR3nt: TGTGCCAGCAGTGATGAGTTGGGCGGGAGGAGGTCCTACAATGAGCAGTTCTTC
CDR3aa: CASSDELGGRRSYNEQFF

j_gene: TRBJ2-3
v_gene: TRBV19
d_gene: TRBD1
abundance: NA
CDR3nt: TGTGCCAGTAGTGTAGCTATTAGACAGGGAAGGACAGATACGCAGTATTTT
CDR3aa: CASSVAIRQGRTDTQYF

j_gene: TRBJ2-1
v_gene: TRBV11-2
d_gene: TRBD2
abundance: few
CDR3nt: TGTGCCAGCAGCTTAGGCTCGGGGGGGTCCCTACCGTTCTTC
CDR3aa: CASSLGSGGSLPFF

j_gene: TRBJ2-3
v_gene: TRBV9
d_gene: TRBD2
abundance: NA
CDR3nt: TGTGCCAGCAGCGTAGCAAGCGGGAGCGGCACAGATACGCAGTATTTT
CDR3aa: CASSVASGSGTDTQYF

j_gene: TRBJ2-1
v_gene: TRBV2
d_gene: TRBD2
abundance: NA
CDR3nt: TGTGCCAGCAGCGGACTAGCATCCTACAATGAGCAGTTCTTC
CDR3aa: CASSGLASYNEQFF

j_gene: TRBJ2-1
v_gene: TRBV7-9
d_gene: NA
abundance: NA
CDR3nt: TGTGCCAGCAGCCCCTCAGGTGGCAATGAGCAGTTCTTC
CDR3aa: CASSPSGGNEQFF

j_gene: TRBJ2-7
v_gene: TRBV10-1
d_gene: TRBD2
abundance: NA
CDR3nt: TGCGCCAGCAGTAGCGGGGACTCCTACGAGCAGTACTTC
CDR3aa: CASSSGDSYEQYF

j_gene: TRBJ2-2
v_gene: TRBV9
d_gene: NA
abundance: NA
CDR3nt: TGTGCCAGCAGCCTTGTCCTTCCGGGGACCGGGGAGCTGTTTTTT
CDR3aa: CASSLVLPGTGELFF

j_gene: TRBJ2-3
v_gene: TRBV4-2
d_gene: NA
abundance: few
CDR3nt: TGTGCCAGCAGCCAAGATCAATGGACGGTGGGAAAGGGAGAAGATACGCAGTATTTT
CDR3aa: CASSQDQWTVGKGEDTQYF

j_gene: TRBJ2-1
v_gene: TRBV27
d_gene: NA
abundance: NA
CDR3nt: TGTGCCAGCAGTTACACAGGGCGTACCTACAATGAGCAGTTCTTC
CDR3aa: CASSYTGRTYNEQFF

j_gene: TRBJ1-1
v_gene: TRBV19
d_gene: TRBD1
abundance: NA
CDR3nt: TGTGCCAGTAGTATAGATGCAGGGGGCCGTACTGAAGCTTTCTTT
CDR3aa: CASSIDAGGRTEAFF

j_gene: TRBJ2-7
v_gene: TRBV28
d_gene: TRBD2
abundance: NA
CDR3nt: TGTGCCAGCTCCTCCGGGGGACTAGGCTACGAGCAGTACTTC
CDR3aa: CASSSGGLGYEQYF

j_gene: TRBJ2-3
v_gene: TRBV3-1/TRBV3-2
d_gene: NA
abundance: NA
CDR3nt: TGTGCCAGCAGCCAAGCTAGTTCGGATACGCAGTATTTT
CDR3aa: CASSQASSDTQYF

j_gene: TRBJ2-3
v_gene: TRBV6-4
d_gene: TRBD2
abundance: once
CDR3nt: TGTGCCAGCACCGAGACTAGCGGGAGGTCAGATACGCAGTATTTT
CDR3aa: CASTETSGRSDTQYF

j_gene: TRBJ1-2
v_gene: TRBV30
d_gene: NA
abundance: NA
CDR3nt: TGTGCCTGGGACGGTGGCAGGAAGGACTATGGCTACACCTTC
CDR3aa: CAWDGGRKDYGYTF

j_gene: TRBJ2-2
v_gene: TRBV19
d_gene: NA
abundance: NA
CDR3nt: TGTGCCAGTAGTGAACCAGGGAGGTCCGGGGAGCTGTTTTTT
CDR3aa: CASSEPGRSGELFF

j_gene: TRBJ2-3
v_gene: TRBV19
d_gene: NA
abundance: NA
CDR3nt: TGTGCACCTGTCCGACGGGGATCGGCAGATACGCAGTATTTT
CDR3aa: CAPVRRGSADTQYF

j_gene: TRBJ1-5
v_gene: TRBV10-3
d_gene: TRBD1
abundance: NA
CDR3nt: TGTGCCATGCCGTTCGACGGGACAGGGGTCGACAATCAGCCCCAGCATTTT
CDR3aa: CAMPFDGTGVDNQPQHF

j_gene: TRBJ2-5
v_gene: TRBV30
d_gene: TRBD1
abundance: NA
CDR3nt: TGTGCCTGGAACAGGGGGACGGAGACCCAGTACTTC
CDR3aa: CAWNRGTETQYF

j_gene: TRBJ2-1
v_gene: TRBV6-5
d_gene: NA
abundance: NA
CDR3nt: TGTGCCACCATATTACCCGGGGAGCAGTTCTTC
CDR3aa: CATILPGEQFF

j_gene: TRBJ2-7
v_gene: TRBV5-1
d_gene: TRBD2
abundance: NA
CDR3nt: TGCGCCAGCAGCCAGGCTAGCGGGAGGACGCCCTACGAGCAGTACTTC
CDR3aa: CASSQASGRTPYEQYF

j_gene: TRBJ2-7
v_gene: TRBV28
d_gene: TRBD1
abundance: NA
CDR3nt: TGTGCCACACTGGGACAGGGGGGGACCTACGAGCAGTACTTC
CDR3aa: CATLGQGGTYEQYF

j_gene: TRBJ2-7
v_gene: TRBV27
d_gene: NA
abundance: NA
CDR3nt: TGTGCCAGCAGCCGGGGTTACTTC
CDR3aa: CASSRGYF

j_gene: TRBJ1-2
v_gene: TRBV4-1
d_gene: NA
abundance: NA
CDR3nt: TGCGCCAGCAGCCGAATAGGGGGTGGCTACACCTTC
CDR3aa: CASSRIGGGYTF

j_gene: TRBJ2-3
v_gene: TRBV3-1/TRBV3-2
d_gene: TRBD2
abundance: NA
CDR3nt: TGTGCCAGCAGCCAAGTCGGGAGGTTTCTCCCAGATACGCAGTATTTT
CDR3aa: CASSQVGRFLPDTQYF

j_gene: TRBJ2-1
v_gene: TRBV10-3
d_gene: NA
abundance: NA
CDR3nt: TGTGCCATCAGTGAGCCCCGACTCGATGAGCAGTTCTTC
CDR3aa: CAISEPRLDEQFF

j_gene: TRBJ1-1
v_gene: TRBV10-3
d_gene: TRBD1
abundance: NA
CDR3nt: TGTGCCATCAGTGAGGCACAGGGGAACGCAGCTTTCTTT
CDR3aa: CAISEAQGNAAFF

j_gene: TRBJ1-4
v_gene: TRBV27
d_gene: TRBD1
abundance: NA
CDR3nt: TGTGCCAGCAGTTTACAGACAGGGGGTAATGAAAAACTGTTTTTT
CDR3aa: CASSLQTGGNEKLFF

j_gene: TRBJ2-7
v_gene: TRBV12-3/TRBV12-4
d_gene: NA
abundance: NA
CDR3nt: TGTGCCAGCAGTCCAGCGGGCGAGCAGTACTTC
CDR3aa: CASSPAGEQYF

j_gene: TRBJ1-2
v_gene: TRBV12-3/TRBV12-4
d_gene: TRBD1
abundance: once
CDR3nt: TGTGCCAGCAGTCTCTACAGGGGAGGCTACACCTTC
CDR3aa: CASSLYRGGYTF

j_gene: TRBJ2-1
v_gene: TRBV5-4
d_gene: NA
abundance: NA
CDR3nt: TGTGCCAGCAGCTTAGTTGCAGGAAGCCACAATGAGCAGTTCTTC
CDR3aa: CASSLVAGSHNEQFF

j_gene: TRBJ2-4
v_gene: TRBV7-9
d_gene: TRBD1
abundance: NA
CDR3nt: TGTGCCAGCAGCGCGTCACAGGGGTTTGGAGTTCAGTACTTC
CDR3aa: CASSASQGFGVQYF

j_gene: TRBJ2-7
v_gene: TRBV28
d_gene: TRBD1
abundance: few
CDR3nt: TGTGCCAGCAGTAAGGGACAGGGGGCCTACGAGCAGTACTTC
CDR3aa: CASSKGQGAYEQYF

j_gene: TRBJ2-1
v_gene: TRBV15
d_gene: TRBD2
abundance: NA
CDR3nt: TGTGCCACCAGCAGAAGCCTAGCGGGAGCCAATGAGCAGTTCTTC
CDR3aa: CATSRSLAGANEQFF

j_gene: TRBJ1-2
v_gene: TRBV5-4
d_gene: NA
abundance: NA
CDR3nt: TGTGCCAGCAGCTTGCCAGGGAGGATCGGTGGCTACACCTTC
CDR3aa: CASSLPGRIGGYTF

j_gene: TRBJ2-7
v_gene: TRBV5-1
d_gene: TRBD2
abundance: NA
CDR3nt: TGCGCCAGCAGCTCACCACCCGGGACTAGCGGGACTTACGAGCAGTACTTC
CDR3aa: CASSSPPGTSGTYEQYF

j_gene: TRBJ2-1
v_gene: TRBV7-2
d_gene: TRBD2
abundance: NA
CDR3nt: TGTGCCAGCAGCTTATACGGCGGGAGGGCCAATGAGCAGTTCTTC
CDR3aa: CASSLYGGRANEQFF

j_gene: TRBJ2-1
v_gene: TRBV12-5
d_gene: NA
abundance: NA
CDR3nt: TGTGCTAGTGGTTTGTCCCCTCGGGGGGCGCGCTCCTACAATGAGCAGTTCTTC
CDR3aa: CASGLSPRGARSYNEQFF

j_gene: TRBJ1-3
v_gene: TRBV3-1/TRBV3-2
d_gene: NA
abundance: NA
CDR3nt: TGTGCCAGCAGTAGGGGCCTGAGCTCTGGAAACACCATATATTTT
CDR3aa: CASSRGLSSGNTIYF

j_gene: TRBJ2-1
v_gene: TRBV5-4
d_gene: TRBD2
abundance: few
CDR3nt: TGTGCCAGCAGCTTGGGGGGGGGCTACAATGAGCAGTTCTTC
CDR3aa: CASSLGGGYNEQFF

j_gene: TRBJ1-3
v_gene: TRBV19
d_gene: NA
abundance: NA
CDR3nt: TGTGCCAGTAACCCCACAGCACTTGGTGGAAACACCATATATTTT
CDR3aa: CASNPTALGGNTIYF

j_gene: TRBJ1-5
v_gene: TRBV28
d_gene: TRBD1
abundance: NA
CDR3nt: TGTGCCAGCAGTTTACTTGTAGGGACAGAGGATCAGCCCCAGCATTTT
CDR3aa: CASSLLVGTEDQPQHF

j_gene: TRBJ2-7
v_gene: TRBV19
d_gene: TRBD1
abundance: NA
CDR3nt: TGTGCCAGTAGTTCGGGACAGTCCTACGAGCAGTACTTC
CDR3aa: CASSSGQSYEQYF

j_gene: TRBJ1-1
v_gene: TRBV29-1
d_gene: NA
abundance: once
CDR3nt: TGCAGCGTCGACAGGTGGAACACTGAAGCTTTCTTT
CDR3aa: CSVDRWNTEAFF

j_gene: TRBJ1-5
v_gene: TRBV7-9
d_gene: NA
abundance: NA
CDR3nt: TGTGCCAGCAGCCTGGGGCAACAGCCCCAGCATTTT
CDR3aa: CASSLGQQPQHF

j_gene: TRBJ2-5
v_gene: TRBV28
d_gene: NA
abundance: NA
CDR3nt: TGTGCCAGCAGTTTAGGCTTACCTTCAGAGACCCAGTACTTC
CDR3aa: CASSLGLPSETQYF

j_gene: TRBJ2-1
v_gene: TRBV5-1
d_gene: TRBD2
abundance: NA
CDR3nt: TGCGCCAGCAGCTTGGAGGGACTAGCGAACCAGCCCTACAATGAGCAGTTCTTC
CDR3aa: CASSLEGLANQPYNEQFF

j_gene: TRBJ1-2
v_gene: TRBV6-1
d_gene: NA
abundance: NA
CDR3nt: TGTGCCAGCAGTGGAAACGAATTTATAGCGGCCCAGTATGGCTACACCTTC
CDR3aa: CASSGNEFIAAQYGYTF